The 2 T cell receptor beta chains given below trace back to one sample, sequenced in a study of graft-versus-host responses after intestinal transplantation. Using immunoSEQ multiplex PCR, the repertoire was profiled, and TCRdb retains in-frame clones only, with some absent. The data contain approximately 100,000 clones, roughly 82% of them singletons. The sequencing used PBMCs, collected 255 days after intestinal transplant. The receptors were gathered from a human patient who received an intestinal transplant, so some T cells may come from the graft donor.

The chain recombines TRBV19 with TRBJ2-7; D ambiguous. CDR3 length: 15 residues. The germline V gene encodes CDR1 LNHDA and CDR2 SQIVND (reference sequence). V was shortened by 0 bases and J by 2 bases, with 11 bases between the two germline ends. The CDR3 DNA is TGTGCCAGTAGTATAGATGAGGCTCCCCCCTACGAGCAGTACTTC. Protein: CASSIDEAPPYEQYF.

CDR3 sequence: CASSSQGGYGYTF. CDR3 coding DNA: TGTGCCAGCAGTTCGCAGGGAGGCTATGGCTACACCTTC. This chain uses TRBV6-6 with TRBJ1-2; perhaps TRBD1 as D (5 bases). Trimming took off 4 bases at V and 4 bases at J, with 10 bases between the two ends. The CDR3 loop spans 13 amino acids. CDR1 MNHNY and CDR2 SVGAGI come from the germline V gene (reference sequence).